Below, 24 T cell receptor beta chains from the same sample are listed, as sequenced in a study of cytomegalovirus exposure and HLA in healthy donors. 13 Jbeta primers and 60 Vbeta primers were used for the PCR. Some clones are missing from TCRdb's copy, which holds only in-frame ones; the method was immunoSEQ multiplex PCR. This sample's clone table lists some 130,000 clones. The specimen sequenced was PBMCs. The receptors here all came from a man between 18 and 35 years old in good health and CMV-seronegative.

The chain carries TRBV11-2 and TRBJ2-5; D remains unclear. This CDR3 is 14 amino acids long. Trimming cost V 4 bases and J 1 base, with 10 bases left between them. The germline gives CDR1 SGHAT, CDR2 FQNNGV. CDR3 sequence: CASSYSRVQETQYF. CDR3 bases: TGTGCCAGCAGCTATTCACGGGTCCAAGAGACCCAGTACTTC.

The CDR3 region has the DNA TGTGCTCCCTCTCCGGGGGGGCGCCGGGATGAGCAGTTCTTC. Amino acids: CAPSPGGRRDEQFF. V usage is TRBV5-4 and J usage is TRBJ2-1; 8 bases map to TRBD2. The CDR3 length is 14 residues. Germline V CDR1 and CDR2: SGHNT, YYREEE (reference sequence).

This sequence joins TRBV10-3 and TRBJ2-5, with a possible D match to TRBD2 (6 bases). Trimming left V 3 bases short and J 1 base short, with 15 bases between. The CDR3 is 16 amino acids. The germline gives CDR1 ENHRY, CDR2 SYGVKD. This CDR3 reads CAISDPTRGIQETQYF. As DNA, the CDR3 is TGTGCCATCAGTGACCCGACCCGGGGGATCCAAGAGACCCAGTACTTC.

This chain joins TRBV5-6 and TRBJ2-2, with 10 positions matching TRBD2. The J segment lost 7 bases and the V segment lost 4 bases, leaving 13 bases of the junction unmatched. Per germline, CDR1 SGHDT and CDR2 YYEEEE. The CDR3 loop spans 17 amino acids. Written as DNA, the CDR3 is TGTGCCAGCAGCCCCCGGGGGACTAGCGTGTCGGTCGGGGAGCTGTTTTTT. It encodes CASSPRGTSVSVGELFF.

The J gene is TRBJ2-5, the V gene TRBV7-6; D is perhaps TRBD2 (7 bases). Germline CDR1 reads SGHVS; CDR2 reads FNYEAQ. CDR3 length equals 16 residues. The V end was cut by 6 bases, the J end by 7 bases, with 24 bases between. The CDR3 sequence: CASSLESAGAEGTQYF. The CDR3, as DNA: TGTGCCAGCAGTCTAGAGTCCGCGGGGGCTGAGGGGACCCAGTACTTC.

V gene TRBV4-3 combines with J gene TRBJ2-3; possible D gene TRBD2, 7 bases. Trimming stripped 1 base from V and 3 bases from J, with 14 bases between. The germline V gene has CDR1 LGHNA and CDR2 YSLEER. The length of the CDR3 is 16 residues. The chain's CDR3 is CASSQGGGGPTDTQYF. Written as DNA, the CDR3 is TGCGCCAGCAGCCAAGGAGGGGGGGGCCCTACAGATACGCAGTATTTT.

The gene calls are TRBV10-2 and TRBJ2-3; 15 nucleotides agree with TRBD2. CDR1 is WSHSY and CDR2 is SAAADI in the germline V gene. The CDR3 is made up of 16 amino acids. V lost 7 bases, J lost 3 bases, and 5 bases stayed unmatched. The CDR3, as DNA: TGCGCCAGCAATGGACTAGCGGGGGGGACTACAGATACGCAGTATTTT. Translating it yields CASNGLAGGTTDTQYF.

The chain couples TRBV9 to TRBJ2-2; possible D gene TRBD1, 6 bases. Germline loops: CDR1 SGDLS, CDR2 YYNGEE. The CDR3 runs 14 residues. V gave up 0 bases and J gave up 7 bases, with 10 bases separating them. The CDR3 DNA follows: TGTGCCAGCAGCGTAGTTGAGGGGGTCGGGGAGCTGTTTTTT. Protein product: CASSVVEGVGELFF.

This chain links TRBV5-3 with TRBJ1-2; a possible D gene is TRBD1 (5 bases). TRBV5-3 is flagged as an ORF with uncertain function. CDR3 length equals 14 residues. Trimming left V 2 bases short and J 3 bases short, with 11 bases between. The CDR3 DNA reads TGTGCCAGAAGCTTTTCGGGGGGGGACTATGGCTACACCTTC. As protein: CARSFSGGDYGYTF.

The CDR3 region has the DNA TGTGCCAGCAGCTCCTCGAGGACGGGAGGTGAAAAACTGTTTTTT. It encodes CASSSSRTGGEKLFF. The rearrangement links TRBV7-9 to TRBJ1-4; D call uncertain. The CDR3 loop spans 15 amino acids. Trimming cost V 4 bases and J 7 bases, with 16 bases left between them. Germline V gene data show CDR1 as SEHNR and CDR2 as FQNEAQ (reference sequence).

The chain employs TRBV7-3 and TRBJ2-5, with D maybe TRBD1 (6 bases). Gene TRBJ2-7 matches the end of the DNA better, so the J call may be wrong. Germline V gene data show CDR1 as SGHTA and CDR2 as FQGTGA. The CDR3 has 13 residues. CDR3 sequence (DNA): TGTGCCAGCAGCCCTAATACAGGGTCCGAGCAGTACTTC. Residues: CASSPNTGSEQYF.

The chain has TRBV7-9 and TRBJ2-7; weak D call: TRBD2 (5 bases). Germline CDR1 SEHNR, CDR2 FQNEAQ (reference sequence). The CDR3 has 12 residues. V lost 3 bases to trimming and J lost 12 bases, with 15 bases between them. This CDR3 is CASSLDSSTMYF. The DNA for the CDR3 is TGTGCCAGCAGCTTGGACTCTTCCACGATGTACTTC.

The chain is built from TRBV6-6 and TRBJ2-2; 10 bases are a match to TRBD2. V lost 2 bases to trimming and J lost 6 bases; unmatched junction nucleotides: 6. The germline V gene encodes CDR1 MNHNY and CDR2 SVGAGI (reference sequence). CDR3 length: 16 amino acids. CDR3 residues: CASSYIGAGGSGELFF. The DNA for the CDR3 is TGTGCCAGCAGTTACATTGGAGCGGGAGGGTCCGGGGAGCTGTTTTTT.

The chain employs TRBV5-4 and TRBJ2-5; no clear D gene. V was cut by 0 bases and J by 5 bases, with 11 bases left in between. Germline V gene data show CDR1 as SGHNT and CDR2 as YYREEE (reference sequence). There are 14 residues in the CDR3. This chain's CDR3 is CASSLAGRGETQYF. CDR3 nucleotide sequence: TGTGCCAGCAGCTTGGCCGGAAGAGGCGAGACCCAGTACTTC.

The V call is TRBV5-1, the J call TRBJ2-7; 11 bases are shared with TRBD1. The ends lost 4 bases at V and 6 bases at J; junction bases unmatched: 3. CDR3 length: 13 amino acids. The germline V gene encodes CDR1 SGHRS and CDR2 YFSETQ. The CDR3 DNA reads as TGCGCCAGCAGCCGGGGACAGGGGGGCGAGCAGTACTTC. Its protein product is CASSRGQGGEQYF.

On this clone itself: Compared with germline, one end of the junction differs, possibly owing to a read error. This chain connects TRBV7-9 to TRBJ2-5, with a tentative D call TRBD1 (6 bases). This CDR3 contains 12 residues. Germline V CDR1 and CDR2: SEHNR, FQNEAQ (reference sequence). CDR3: CASSGTSPQGNF. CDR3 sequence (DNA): TGTGCCAGCAGTGGGACCTCTCCTCAGGGGAACTTC. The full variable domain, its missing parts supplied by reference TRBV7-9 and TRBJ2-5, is DTGVSQNPRHKITKRGQNVTFRCDPISEHNRLYWYRQTLGQGPEFLTYFQNEAQLEKSRLLSDRFSAERPKGSFSTLEIQRTEQGDSAMYLCASSGTSPQGNFGPGTRLLVL.

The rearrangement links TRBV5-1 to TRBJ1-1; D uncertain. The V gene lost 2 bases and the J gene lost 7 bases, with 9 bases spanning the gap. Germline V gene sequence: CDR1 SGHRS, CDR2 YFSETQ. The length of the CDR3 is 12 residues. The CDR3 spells CASSFSGYEAFF. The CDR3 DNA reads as TGCGCCAGCAGCTTCTCGGGGTATGAAGCTTTCTTT.

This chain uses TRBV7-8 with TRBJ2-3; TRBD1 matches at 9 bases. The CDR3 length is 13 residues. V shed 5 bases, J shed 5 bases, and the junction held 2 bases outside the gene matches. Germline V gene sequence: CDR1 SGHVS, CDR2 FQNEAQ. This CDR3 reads CASSVDRGDTQYF. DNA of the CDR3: TGTGCCAGCAGCGTGGACAGGGGAGATACGCAGTATTTT.

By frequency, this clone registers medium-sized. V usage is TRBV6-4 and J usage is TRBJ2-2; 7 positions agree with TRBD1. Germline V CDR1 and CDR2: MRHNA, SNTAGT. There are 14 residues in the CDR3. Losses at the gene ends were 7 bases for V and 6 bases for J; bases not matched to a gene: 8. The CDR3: CASTYATGSGELFF. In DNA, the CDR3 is TGTGCCAGCACCTATGCGACAGGGTCCGGGGAGCTGTTTTTT.

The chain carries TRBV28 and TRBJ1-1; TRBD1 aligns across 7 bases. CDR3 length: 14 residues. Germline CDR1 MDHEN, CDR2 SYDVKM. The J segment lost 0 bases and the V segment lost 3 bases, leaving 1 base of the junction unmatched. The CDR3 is CASSFGTVNTEAFF. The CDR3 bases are TGTGCCAGCAGTTTCGGGACAGTGAACACTGAAGCTTTCTTT.

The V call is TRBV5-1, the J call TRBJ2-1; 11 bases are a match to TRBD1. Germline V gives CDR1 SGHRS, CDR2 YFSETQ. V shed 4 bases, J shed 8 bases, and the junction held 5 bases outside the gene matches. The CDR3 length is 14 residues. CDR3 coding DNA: TGCGCCAGCAGCAGGGGACAGGGGGTCTATGAGCAGTTCTTC. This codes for CASSRGQGVYEQFF.

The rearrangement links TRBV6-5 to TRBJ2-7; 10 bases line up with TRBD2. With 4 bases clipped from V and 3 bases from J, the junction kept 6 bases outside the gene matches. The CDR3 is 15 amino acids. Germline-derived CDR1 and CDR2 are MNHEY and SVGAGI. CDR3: CASSSSGSGGYEQYF. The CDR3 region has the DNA TGTGCCAGCAGTTCTAGCGGGAGTGGGGGCTACGAGCAGTACTTC.

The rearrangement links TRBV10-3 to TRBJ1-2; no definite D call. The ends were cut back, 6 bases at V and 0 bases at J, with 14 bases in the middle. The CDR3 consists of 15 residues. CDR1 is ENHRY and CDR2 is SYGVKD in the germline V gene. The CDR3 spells CAISQPRQANYGYTF. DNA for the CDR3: TGTGCCATCAGCCAACCCCGACAAGCTAACTATGGCTACACCTTC.

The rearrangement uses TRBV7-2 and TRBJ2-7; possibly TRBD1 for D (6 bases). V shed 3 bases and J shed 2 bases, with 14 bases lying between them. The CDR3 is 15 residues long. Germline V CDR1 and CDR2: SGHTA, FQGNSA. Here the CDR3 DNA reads TGTGCCAGCAGCTTCGACCGGGACACCACCTACGAGCAGTACTTC. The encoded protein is CASSFDRDTTYEQYF.